Sequencing of this T cell receptor beta chain was carried out in a study of T cell responses to AZD1222 COVID-19 vaccine. About the study: It was second doses at about 4 or about 12 weeks that were pooled.

Profiled with immunoSEQ multiplex PCR; TCRdb holds only in-frame clones, not every one. This table holds some 130,000 clones, about nine tenths found once. Germline V gene lookup returns CDR1 SNHLY and CDR2 FYNNEI. CDR3 length: 15 amino acids. The V and J ends lost 1 base and 7 bases respectively, with 14 bases between them. On this clone: Its antigen is unidentified.

Whole-study results and caveats: The sample set comprised mostly white British donors with more females, and clonal diversity was possibly underestimated.

The chain combines TRBV2 with TRBJ2-1; weak D call: TRBD2 (6 bases). The sequencing used peripheral blood, collected on day 0 of AZD1222 vaccination. This TCR was sampled from an adult in good health. CDR3 in amino acids: CASSEEAGNWNEQFF. CDR3 DNA sequence: TGTGCCAGCAGTGAAGAGGCGGGGAATTGGAATGAGCAGTTCTTC. Full variable domain (missing parts from reference TRBV2 and TRBJ2-1): EPEVTQTPSHQVTQMGQEVILRCVPISNHLYFYWYRQILGQKVEFLVSFYNNEISEKSEIFDDQFSVERPDGSNFTLKIRSTKLEDSAMYFCASSEEAGNWNEQFFGPGTRLTVL.